The 18 T cell receptor beta chains in this list originate from one sample, sequenced in a study of blood T cell repertoires in COVID-19. The data were produced by immunoSEQ multiplex PCR, yet TCRdb's version contains in-frame clones alone and is incomplete. The table shows about 280,000 clones, with about 82% occurring only once. Sequencing was performed on peripheral blood. The origin of the receptors is a man in his fifties with active or convalescent COVID-19.

CDR3 in DNA: TGCGCCAGCAGCCTCGAACAGGGAGCAGATACGCAGTATTTT. This gives the protein CASSLEQGADTQYF. This chain connects TRBV5-1 to TRBJ2-3, with TRBD1 as a possible D gene (6 bases). V lost 4 bases and J 4 bases, leaving 13 bases between the germline ends. Germline-derived CDR1 and CDR2 are SGHRS and YFSETQ. The CDR3 sequence is 14 residues long.

The chain carries TRBV6-5 and TRBJ2-5; D remains ambiguous. The CDR3 runs to 12 residues. V lost 5 bases and J lost 4, with 8 bases in between. Germline lookup yields CDR1 MNHEY and CDR2 SVGAGI. The CDR3 reads CASSKIRETQYF. In nucleotides, the CDR3 is TGTGCCAGCAGTAAAATTCGAGAGACCCAGTACTTC.

The chain recombines TRBV30 with TRBJ2-2, with TRBD1 matching 9 bases. Germline CDR1 is GTSNPN and CDR2 is SVGIG (reference sequence). This CDR3 spans 13 amino acids. Unmatched junction bases numbered 0, after V lost 3 bases and J lost 4 bases. This CDR3 is CAWRTGGTGELFF. The CDR3 nucleotides are TGTGCCTGGAGGACAGGGGGCACCGGGGAGCTGTTTTTT.

V and J are TRBV5-6 and TRBJ2-2; D remains unclear. This CDR3 has 13 amino acids. From germline, CDR1 is SGHDT and CDR2 YYEEEE. V shed 7 bases and J shed 1 base, with 8 bases lying between them. Here the CDR3 DNA reads TGTGCCAGCTTGGCCTTGAACACCGGGGAGCTGTTTTTT. This translates into CASLALNTGELFF.

The V call is TRBV4-2, the J call TRBJ2-1; a possible D gene is TRBD2 (6 bases). The germline CDR1 and CDR2 sequences are LGHNA and YNFKEQ. This CDR3 region has 17 residues. V lost 1 base and J 2 bases, leaving 15 bases between the germline ends. This CDR3 is CASSQVLRELAYNEQFF. CDR3 sequence (DNA): TGTGCCAGCAGCCAAGTCCTCCGGGAGTTGGCCTACAATGAGCAGTTCTTC.

V usage is TRBV18 and J usage is TRBJ2-5, with D possibly matching TRBD2 (6 bases). V was shortened by 4 bases and J by 0 bases, with 18 bases between the two germline ends. Germline values: CDR1 KGHSH, CDR2 LQKENI. The CDR3 sequence is 17 residues long. The CDR3 here is CASSLQYTGLNQETQYF. Written as DNA, the CDR3 is TGTGCCAGCTCACTACAATACACGGGACTTAACCAAGAGACCCAGTACTTC.

The V and J genes are TRBV5-1 and TRBJ1-3; tentative D call: TRBD1 (5 bases). Trimming shortened V by 4 bases and J by 2 bases, and 10 bases separated the two germline ends. The CDR3 is 14 amino acids. Germline V gene sequence: CDR1 SGHRS, CDR2 YFSETQ. The DNA of the CDR3 is TGCGCCAGCAGCCCCAGGGAACCTGGAAACACCATATATTTT. It encodes CASSPREPGNTIYF.

The genes are TRBV12-3 or TRBV12-4 and TRBJ1-2; D uncertain. The V gene lost 1 base and the J gene lost 5 bases, with 8 bases spanning the gap. The CDR3 has 13 residues. The CDR3 is CASSLGARYGYTF. The CDR3 DNA reads as TGTGCCAGCAGTTTAGGGGCGAGATATGGCTACACCTTC.

This chain uses TRBV3-1 (or the pseudogene TRBV3-2) with TRBJ2-1; TRBD1 aligns across 9 bases. Germline CDR1 and CDR2: LGHDT and YNNKEL (reference sequence). This CDR3 comprises 15 residues. J gave up 7 bases and V 4 bases, and 8 bases lay outside the gene matches. The CDR3 reads CASSLRRTGANEQFF. The DNA for the CDR3 is TGTGCCAGCAGCCTACGAAGGACAGGGGCTAATGAGCAGTTCTTC.

The V gene is TRBV9, the J gene TRBJ2-2; 8 bases agree with TRBD1. CDR3 length: 15 residues. The germline gives CDR1 SGDLS, CDR2 YYNGEE. With 2 bases clipped from V and 6 bases from J, the junction kept 6 bases outside the gene matches. The CDR3: CASSVGGRGPGELFF. The CDR3, as DNA: TGTGCCAGCAGCGTTGGTGGCAGGGGGCCCGGGGAGCTGTTTTTT.

The chain joins TRBV7-9 to TRBJ2-5; the D is unclear. The CDR3 spans 13 residues. Germline CDR1 SEHNR, CDR2 FQNEAQ (reference sequence). Trimming took 2 bases from V and 5 from J, leaving 9 bases between them. The CDR3 sequence is CASSLIGRETQYF. The DNA of the CDR3 is TGTGCCAGCAGCTTAATTGGTCGGGAGACCCAGTACTTC.

V usage is TRBV7-2 and J usage is TRBJ1-2; D is unresolved. The CDR3 has 12 amino acids. Germline CDR1 reads SGHTA; CDR2 reads FQGNSA. V lost 3 bases and J lost 8, with 10 bases in between. This chain's CDR3 is CASSFGLGGYTF. The CDR3 region has the DNA TGTGCCAGCAGCTTTGGGCTGGGCGGCTACACCTTC.

V is TRBV5-6 and J is TRBJ2-5; 7 nucleotides line up with TRBD1. Germline CDR1 SGHDT, CDR2 YYEEEE. The J segment lost 4 bases and the V segment lost 3 bases, leaving 3 bases of the junction unmatched. This CDR3 comprises 13 residues. Here the CDR3 reads CASSWQGVETQYF. CDR3 DNA sequence: TGTGCCAGCAGCTGGCAGGGGGTAGAGACCCAGTACTTC. Supplemented by reference TRBV5-6 and TRBJ2-5, the full variable domain reads DAGVTQSPTHLIKTRGQQVTLRCSPKSGHDTVSWYQQALGQGPQFIFQYYEEEERQRGNFPDRFSGHQFPNYSSELNVNALLLGDSALYLCASSWQGVETQYFGPGTRLLVL.

This CDR3 reads CASSSELAGGLNEQFF. In DNA form, the CDR3 reads TGTGCCAGCAGCTCCGAACTAGCGGGAGGGTTAAATGAGCAGTTCTTC. V and J are TRBV7-3 and TRBJ2-1; TRBD2 aligns across 13 bases. Germline trimming cut 4 bases from V and 7 bases from J; bases unmatched to any gene: 7. The CDR3 is 16 amino acids. CDR1 is SGHTA, CDR2 FQGTGA, per germline.

The gene calls are TRBV3-1 (or the pseudogene TRBV3-2) and TRBJ2-1, with D hard to call. The germline gives CDR1 LGHDT, CDR2 YNNKEL (reference sequence). V lost 0 bases and J 0 bases, leaving 6 bases between the germline ends. There are 15 residues in the CDR3. The CDR3 loop is CASSQDPSSYNEQFF. DNA of the CDR3: TGTGCCAGCAGCCAAGACCCCAGCTCCTACAATGAGCAGTTCTTC.

V is TRBV5-1 and J is TRBJ2-7, with 9 bases fitting TRBD1. V dropped 1 base and J dropped 1; count of bases not matched to a gene: 12. Germline values: CDR1 SGHRS, CDR2 YFSETQ. This CDR3 contains 18 residues. This chain's CDR3 is CASSLRALGQGKSYEQYF. The CDR3 coding sequence is TGCGCCAGCAGCTTGCGCGCCCTGGGACAGGGTAAATCCTACGAGCAGTACTTC.

J is TRBJ2-7 and V is TRBV19; 8 positions agree with TRBD2. The trim removed 3 bases at V and 3 bases at J, leaving 10 bases unmatched. Germline CDR1 reads LNHDA; CDR2 reads SQIVND (reference sequence). This CDR3 comprises 16 residues. The CDR3 DNA is TGTGCCAGTAGTATGGGCCTAGCGGGTCCTTTCTACGAGCAGTACTTC. Its translation: CASSMGLAGPFYEQYF.

The chain joins TRBV5-4 to TRBJ2-1, with D tentatively TRBD2 (6 bases). Germline V gene sequence: CDR1 SGHNT, CDR2 YYREEE (reference sequence). The ends were cut back, 4 bases at V and 5 bases at J, with 13 bases in the middle. The CDR3 extends over 14 amino acids. CDR3 protein: CASSTRGGDNEQFF. The CDR3 bases are TGTGCCAGCAGCACTCGGGGCGGGGACAATGAGCAGTTCTTC.